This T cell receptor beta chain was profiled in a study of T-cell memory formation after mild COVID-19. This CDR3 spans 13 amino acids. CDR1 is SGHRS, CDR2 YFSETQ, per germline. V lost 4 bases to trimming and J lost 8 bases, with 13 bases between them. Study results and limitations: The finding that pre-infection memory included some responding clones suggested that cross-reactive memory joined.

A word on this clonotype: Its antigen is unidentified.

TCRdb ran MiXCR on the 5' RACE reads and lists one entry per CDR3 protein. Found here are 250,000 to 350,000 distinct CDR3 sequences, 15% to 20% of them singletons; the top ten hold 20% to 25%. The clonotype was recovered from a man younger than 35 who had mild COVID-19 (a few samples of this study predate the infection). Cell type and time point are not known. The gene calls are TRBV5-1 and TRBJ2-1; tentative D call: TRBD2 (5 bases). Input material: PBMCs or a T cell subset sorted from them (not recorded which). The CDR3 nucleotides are TGCGCCAGCAGCCTCCTAGCAGGCTATGAGCAGTTCTTC. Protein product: CASSLLAGYEQFF.